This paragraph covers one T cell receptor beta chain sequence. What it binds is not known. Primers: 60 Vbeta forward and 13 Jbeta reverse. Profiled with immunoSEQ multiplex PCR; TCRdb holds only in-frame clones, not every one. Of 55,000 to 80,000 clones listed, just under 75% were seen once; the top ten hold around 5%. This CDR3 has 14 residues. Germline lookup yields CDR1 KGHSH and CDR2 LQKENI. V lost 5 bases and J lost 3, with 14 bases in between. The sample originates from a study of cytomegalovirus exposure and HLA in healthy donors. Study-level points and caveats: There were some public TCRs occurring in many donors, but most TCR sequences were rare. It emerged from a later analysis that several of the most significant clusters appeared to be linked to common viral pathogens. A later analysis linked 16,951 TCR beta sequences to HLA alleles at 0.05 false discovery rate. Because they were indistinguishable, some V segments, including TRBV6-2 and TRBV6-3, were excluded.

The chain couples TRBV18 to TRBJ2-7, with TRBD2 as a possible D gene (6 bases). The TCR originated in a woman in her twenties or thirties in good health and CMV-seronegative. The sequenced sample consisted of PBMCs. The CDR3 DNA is TGTGCCAGCTCATTATCGGAGGGAGACTACGAGCAGTACGTC. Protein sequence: CASSLSEGDYEQYV.